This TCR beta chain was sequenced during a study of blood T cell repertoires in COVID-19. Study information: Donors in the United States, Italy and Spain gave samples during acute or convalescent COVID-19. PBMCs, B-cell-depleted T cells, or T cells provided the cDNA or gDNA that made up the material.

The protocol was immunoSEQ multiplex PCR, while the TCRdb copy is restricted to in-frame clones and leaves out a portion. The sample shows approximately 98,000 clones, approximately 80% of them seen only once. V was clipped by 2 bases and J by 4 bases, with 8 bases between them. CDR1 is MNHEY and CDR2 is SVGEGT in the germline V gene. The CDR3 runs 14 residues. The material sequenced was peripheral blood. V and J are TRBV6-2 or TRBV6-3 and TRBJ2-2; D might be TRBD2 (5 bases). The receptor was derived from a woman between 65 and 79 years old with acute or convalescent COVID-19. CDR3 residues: CASSYGRGTGELFF. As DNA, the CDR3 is TGTGCCAGCAGTTACGGTCGGGGCACCGGGGAGCTGTTTTTT.